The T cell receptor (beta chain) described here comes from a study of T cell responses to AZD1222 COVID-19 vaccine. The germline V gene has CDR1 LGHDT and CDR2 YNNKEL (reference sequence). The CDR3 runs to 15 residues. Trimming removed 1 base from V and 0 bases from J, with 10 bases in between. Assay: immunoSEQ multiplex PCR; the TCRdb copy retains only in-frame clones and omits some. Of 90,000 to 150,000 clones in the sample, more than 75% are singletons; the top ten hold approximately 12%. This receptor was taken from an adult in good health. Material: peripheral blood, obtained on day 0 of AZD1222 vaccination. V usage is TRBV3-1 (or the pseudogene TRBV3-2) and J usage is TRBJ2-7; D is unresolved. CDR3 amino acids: CASSQAPESSYEQYF. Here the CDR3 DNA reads TGTGCCAGCAGCCAAGCTCCGGAGAGCTCCTACGAGCAGTACTTC.